The clone carrying this TCR beta chain appeared a single time. The source of the sample is a study of blood T cell repertoires in COVID-19. Background on the study: The United States, Italy and Spain provided the acute and convalescent COVID-19 samples. T cells, B-cell-depleted T cells, or PBMCs supplied cDNA or gDNA.

Germline values: CDR1 SGHAT, CDR2 FQNNGV. Trimming shortened V by 3 bases and J by 4 bases, and 12 bases separated the two germline ends. CDR3 length: 14 residues. In the authors' workflow: Reference gene primers were amplified, and this amplification served to estimate nucleated cell counts. Assay: immunoSEQ multiplex PCR; the TCRdb copy retains only in-frame clones and omits some. V, J and clone size were drawn from that table, and D and trimming were deduced from the DNA. The sample holds 70,000 to 100,000 clones; approximately 81% are singletons and the top ten take 15%. The sequenced sample was peripheral blood. This TCR was sampled from a woman of 80 years or more with acute or convalescent COVID-19. The genes are TRBV11-2 and TRBJ1-2; D uncertain. Written as DNA, the CDR3 is TGTGCCAGCAGCTTTGTCCTTTCCAGCTATGGCTACACCTTC. This codes for CASSFVLSSYGYTF. Looking up the rest from reference TRBV11-2 and TRBJ1-2 gives the full variable domain: EAGVAQSPRYKIIEKRQSVAFWCNPISGHATLYWYQQILGQGPKLLIQFQNNGVVDDSQLPKDRFSAERLKGVDSTLKIQPAKLEDSAVYLCASSFVLSSYGYTFGSGTRLTVV.